This TCR beta chain is drawn from a study of CD8+ T cells in alopecia areata. Study as a whole: Patients took tofacitinib for 6 to 18 months, followed by 6 drug-free months. Study conclusions and caveats: Elevated clonality characterized lesional scalp relative to normal scalp, particularly in alopecia totalis/universalis.

CDR1 SGHTA and CDR2 FQGNSA come from the germline V gene. Trimming took off 3 bases at V and 3 bases at J, with 12 bases between the two ends. CDR3 length: 15 residues. This clone was recorded only once. Its antigen is still unknown. Reverse transcribed after extraction, RNA yielded cDNA as the sequencing template. Method: immunoSEQ multiplex PCR; TCRdb's copy keeps in-frame clones and lacks some. In the table there are approximately 150,000 clones, 70% to 90% of which are singletons. Regarding treatment: oral pan-JAK inhibitor, 5-10 mg twice daily. The clonotype was recovered from a human donor with alopecia areata. The J gene is TRBJ1-5, the V gene TRBV7-2; D call uncertain. The specimen was CD8+ T cells sorted from blood, collected at week 4, from a patient treated with tofacitinib. The CDR3 sequence is CASSFGRNLNQPQHF. The CDR3 DNA reads TGTGCCAGCAGCTTCGGACGGAATCTCAATCAGCCCCAGCATTTT.